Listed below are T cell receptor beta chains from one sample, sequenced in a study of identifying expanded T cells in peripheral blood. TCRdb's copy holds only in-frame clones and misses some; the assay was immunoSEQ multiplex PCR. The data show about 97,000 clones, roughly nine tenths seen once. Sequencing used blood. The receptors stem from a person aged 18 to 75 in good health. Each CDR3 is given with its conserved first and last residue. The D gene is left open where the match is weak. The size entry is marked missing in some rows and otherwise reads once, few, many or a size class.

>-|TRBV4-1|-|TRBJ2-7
CASSQEVQNYEQYF
TGCGCCAGCAGCCAAGAGGTACAGAACTACGAGCAGTACTTC
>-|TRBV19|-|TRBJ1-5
CASSLAAGFNQPQHF
TGTGCCAGTAGCCTTGCGGCGGGGTTCAATCAGCCCCAGCATTTT
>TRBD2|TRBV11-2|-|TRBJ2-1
CASSLQTTSGGGGEQFF
TGTGCCAGCAGCCTGCAGACAACTAGCGGGGGAGGCGGTGAGCAGTTCTTC
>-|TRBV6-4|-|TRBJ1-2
CASSDTRVGTSHGYTF
TGTGCCAGCAGTGACACTCGGGTGGGGACCTCACATGGCTACACCTTC
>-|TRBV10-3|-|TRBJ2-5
CAISQTPGGQETQYF
TGTGCCATCAGCCAGACCCCCGGGGGCCAAGAGACCCAGTACTTC
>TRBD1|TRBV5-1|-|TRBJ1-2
CASNTGAGFGYTF
TGCGCCAGCAACACAGGGGCCGGATTTGGCTACACCTTC
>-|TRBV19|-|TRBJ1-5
CASSIVRGNQPQHF
TGTGCCAGTAGTATCGTACGGGGGAATCAGCCCCAGCATTTT
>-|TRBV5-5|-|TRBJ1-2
CASSLALGRDYGYTF
TGTGCCAGCAGCTTGGCACTGGGAAGGGACTATGGCTACACCTTC
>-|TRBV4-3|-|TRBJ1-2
CASSPNQVGYGYTF
TGCGCCAGCAGCCCGAACCAGGTCGGCTATGGCTACACCTTC
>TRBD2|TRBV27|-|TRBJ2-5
CASRPASFSGGPKETQYF
TGTGCCAGCAGGCCTGCAAGTTTTAGCGGGGGACCCAAAGAGACCCAGTACTTC
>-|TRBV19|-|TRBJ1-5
CASSTPIQPQHF
TGTGCCAGTAGTACCCCCATTCAGCCCCAGCATTTT
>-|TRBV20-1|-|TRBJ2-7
CSVDRYHEQYF
TGCAGTGTAGACAGGTACCACGAGCAGTACTTC
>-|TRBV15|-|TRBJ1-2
CATSRVPASYGYTF
TGTGCCACCAGCAGAGTCCCTGCGAGCTATGGCTACACCTTC
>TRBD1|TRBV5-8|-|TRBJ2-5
CASSTGQGFGETQYF
TGTGCCAGCAGCACCGGACAGGGATTCGGAGAGACCCAGTACTTC
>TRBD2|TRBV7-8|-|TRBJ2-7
CASSALAGARFSSYEQYF
TGTGCCAGCAGCGCACTAGCGGGGGCGAGATTTAGCTCCTACGAGCAGTACTTC
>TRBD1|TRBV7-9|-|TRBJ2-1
CASSPKQGASYNEQFF
TGTGCCAGCAGCCCGAAACAGGGGGCCTCCTACAATGAGCAGTTCTTC
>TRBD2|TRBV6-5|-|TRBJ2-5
CASRTSGGNQETQYF
TGTGCCAGCAGAACTAGCGGGGGGAACCAAGAGACCCAGTACTTC
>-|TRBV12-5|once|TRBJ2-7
CASGLVLSGETVPYEQYF
TGTGCTAGTGGTTTGGTACTATCCGGGGAGACTGTACCCTACGAGCAGTACTTC
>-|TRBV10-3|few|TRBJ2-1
CAISIQAASSYNEQFF
TGTGCCATCAGTATCCAAGCGGCGAGCTCCTACAATGAGCAGTTCTTC
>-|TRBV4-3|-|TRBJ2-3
CASSQIQRTDTQYF
TGCGCCAGCAGCCAGATCCAGCGCACAGATACGCAGTATTTT
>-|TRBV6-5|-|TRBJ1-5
CASSYIGGGQPQHF
TGTGCCAGCAGTTACATAGGGGGGGGTCAGCCCCAGCATTTT
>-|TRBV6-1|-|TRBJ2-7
CASSEFGRGGYEQYF
TGTGCCAGCAGTGAATTTGGCAGGGGAGGCTACGAGCAGTACTTC
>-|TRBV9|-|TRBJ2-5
CASSATGGNGETQYF
TGTGCCAGCAGCGCCACCGGGGGCAACGGAGAGACCCAGTACTTC
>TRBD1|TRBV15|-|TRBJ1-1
CATSRGEGAVTEAFF
TGTGCCACCAGCAGAGGCGAGGGGGCGGTCACTGAAGCTTTCTTT
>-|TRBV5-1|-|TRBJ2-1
CASSFGAREQFF
TGCGCCAGCAGCTTCGGAGCGAGGGAGCAGTTCTTC
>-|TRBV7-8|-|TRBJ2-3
CASSPPGTLTDTQYF
TGTGCCAGCAGCCCCCCCGGGACCCTCACAGATACGCAGTATTTT
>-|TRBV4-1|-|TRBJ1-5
CASSRYEGGRWANQPQHF
TGCGCCAGCAGCCGCTACGAGGGGGGCCGGTGGGCCAATCAGCCCCAGCATTTT
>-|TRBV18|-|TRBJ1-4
CASSPRATNEKLFF
TGTGCCAGCTCACCAAGGGCAACTAATGAAAAACTGTTTTTT
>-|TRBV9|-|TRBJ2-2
CASTWSADRPTGELFF
TGTGCCAGCACCTGGTCCGCAGACAGGCCCACCGGGGAGCTGTTTTTT
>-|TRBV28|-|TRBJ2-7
CASRRMDPSSYEQYF
TGTGCCAGCAGGCGGATGGACCCGAGCTCCTACGAGCAGTACTTC
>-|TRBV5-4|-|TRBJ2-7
CASSPMGGQNLGEQYF
TGTGCCAGCAGCCCCATGGGGGGACAGAACTTGGGGGAGCAGTACTTC
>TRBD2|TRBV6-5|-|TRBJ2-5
CASNHLAGGKTQYF
TGTGCCAGCAATCACCTAGCGGGGGGAAAGACCCAGTACTTC
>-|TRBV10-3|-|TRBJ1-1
CAISDPTEAFF
TGTGCCATCAGTGATCCCACTGAAGCTTTCTTT
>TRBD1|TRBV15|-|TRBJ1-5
CATSTERTGSQTQHF
TGTGCCACCAGCACGGAAAGGACAGGGTCACAGACCCAGCATTTT
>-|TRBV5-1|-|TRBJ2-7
CASSFGEVYEQYF
TGCGCCAGCAGCTTCGGGGAGGTTTACGAGCAGTACTTC
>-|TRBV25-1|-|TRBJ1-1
CASIAPGGTEAFF
TGTGCCAGCATCGCCCCCGGAGGGACTGAAGCTTTCTTT